A selection of T cell receptor beta chains follows, all from one sample in a study of T cell responses to AZD1222 COVID-19 vaccine. Sequencing used immunoSEQ multiplex PCR; TCRdb keeps in-frame clones, though not all of them. The sample gives 150,000 to 200,000 clones, 92% of which show up once; 1.3% is in the top ten. Sequences were derived from peripheral blood, sampled 28 days after the second AZD1222 dose. The receptors shown here come from an adult who received the AZD1222 COVID-19 vaccine. Both conserved end residues are part of each CDR3. The order of the fields is D gene, clone size, J gene, V gene, CDR3 length, CDR3 protein, CDR3 DNA. The D gene is left open where the match is weak. Clone sizes are given selectively: once, few, many, or a class where the clone is expanded.

NA | NA | TRBJ1-2 | TRBV19 | 12 | CASRDGSYGYTF | TGTGCCAGTCGCGACGGGTCCTATGGCTACACCTTC
NA | NA | TRBJ1-1 | TRBV29-1 | 13 | CSVEGGENTEAFF | TGCAGCGTTGAAGGGGGGGAGAACACTGAAGCTTTCTTT
NA | NA | TRBJ2-5 | TRBV18 | 13 | CASSSGPVETQYF | TGTGCCAGCTCCTCGGGCCCGGTTGAGACCCAGTACTTC
TRBD2 | once | TRBJ2-7 | TRBV27 | 17 | CASSSPGASGSSYEQYF | TGTGCCAGCAGTTCTCCTGGGGCTAGCGGGAGCTCCTACGAGCAGTACTTC
NA | NA | TRBJ2-7 | TRBV5-1 | 14 | CASSFGQLAYEQYF | TGCGCCAGCAGCTTCGGACAGCTCGCCTACGAGCAGTACTTC
NA | NA | TRBJ1-6 | TRBV6-5 | 15 | CASSSVGSYNSPLHF | TGTGCCAGCAGCTCAGTTGGTTCCTATAATTCACCCCTCCACTTT
NA | NA | TRBJ1-2 | TRBV6-4 | 14 | CASSDGAGAYGYTF | TGTGCCAGCAGTGACGGGGCAGGGGCGTATGGCTACACCTTC
TRBD1 | NA | TRBJ1-5 | TRBV2 | 14 | CASSGQGARQPQHF | TGTGCCAGCTCGGGACAGGGGGCTAGGCAGCCCCAGCATTTT
NA | NA | TRBJ2-5 | TRBV6-5 | 15 | CASSYSPGEGETQYF | TGTGCCAGCAGTTACTCGCCGGGAGAGGGGGAGACCCAGTACTTC
NA | NA | TRBJ1-1 | TRBV7-9 | 15 | CASSSLTGLNTEAFF | TGTGCCAGCAGCTCCCTTACAGGGTTGAACACTGAAGCTTTCTTT
TRBD1 | once | TRBJ1-2 | TRBV7-2 | 14 | CASSSDRAGYGYTF | TGTGCCAGCAGCTCCGACAGGGCGGGCTATGGCTACACCTTC